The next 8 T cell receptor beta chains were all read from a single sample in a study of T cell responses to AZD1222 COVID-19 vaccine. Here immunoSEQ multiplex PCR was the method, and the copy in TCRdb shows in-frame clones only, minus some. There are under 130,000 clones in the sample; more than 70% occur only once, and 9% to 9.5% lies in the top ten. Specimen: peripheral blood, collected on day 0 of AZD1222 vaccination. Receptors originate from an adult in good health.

CDR3 DNA sequence: TGCGCCAGAGGGGGACCATTACGTTCCTACGAGCAGTACTTC. This sequence encodes CARGGPLRSYEQYF. V and J are TRBV10-1 and TRBJ2-7; D may be TRBD1 (6 bases). V lost 9 bases, J lost 1 base, and 16 bases lay in between. Per the germline V gene, CDR1 is WNHNN and CDR2 is SYGVQD (reference sequence). The CDR3 extends over 14 amino acids.

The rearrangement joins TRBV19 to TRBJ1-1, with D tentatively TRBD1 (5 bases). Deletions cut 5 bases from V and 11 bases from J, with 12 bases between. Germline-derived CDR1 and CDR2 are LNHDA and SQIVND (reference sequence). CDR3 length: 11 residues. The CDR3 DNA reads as TGTGCCAGTAGTGGGCAGGGTGAGGCTTTCTTT. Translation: CASSGQGEAFF.

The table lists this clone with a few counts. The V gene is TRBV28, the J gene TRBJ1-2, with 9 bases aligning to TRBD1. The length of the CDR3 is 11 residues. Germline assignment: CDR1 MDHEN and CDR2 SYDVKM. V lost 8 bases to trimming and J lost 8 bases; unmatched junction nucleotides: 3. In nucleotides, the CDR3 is TGTGCCAGCGTTACAGGGGGCGGCTACACCTTC. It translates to CASVTGGGYTF.

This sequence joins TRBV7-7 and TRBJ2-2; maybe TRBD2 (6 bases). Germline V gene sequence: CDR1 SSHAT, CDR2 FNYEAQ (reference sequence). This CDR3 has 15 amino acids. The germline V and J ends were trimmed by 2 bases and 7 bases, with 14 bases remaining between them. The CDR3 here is CASSLQEGTGGELFF. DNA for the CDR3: TGTGCCAGCAGCTTACAGGAGGGGACGGGCGGGGAGCTGTTTTTT.

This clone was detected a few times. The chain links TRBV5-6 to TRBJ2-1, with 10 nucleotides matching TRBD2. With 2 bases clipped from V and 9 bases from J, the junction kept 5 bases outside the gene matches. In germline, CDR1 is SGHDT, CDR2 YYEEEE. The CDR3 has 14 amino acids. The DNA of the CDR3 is TGTGCCAGCAGCTTCATAGCGGGAGGTGGTGAGCAGTTCTTC. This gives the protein CASSFIAGGGEQFF.

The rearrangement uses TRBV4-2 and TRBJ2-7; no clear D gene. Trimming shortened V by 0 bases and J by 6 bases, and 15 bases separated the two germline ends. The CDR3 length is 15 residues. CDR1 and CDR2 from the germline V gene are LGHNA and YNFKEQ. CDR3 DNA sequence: TGTGCCAGCAGCCAAGAAGGCGCCCGTGTAACCGAGCAGTACTTC. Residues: CASSQEGARVTEQYF.

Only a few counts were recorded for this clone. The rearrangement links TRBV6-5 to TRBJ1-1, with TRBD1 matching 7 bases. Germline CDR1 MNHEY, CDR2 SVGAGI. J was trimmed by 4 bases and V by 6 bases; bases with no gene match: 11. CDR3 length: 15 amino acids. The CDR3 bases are TGTGCCAGCAGCACCTATGGACAGGTTGGCACTGAAGCTTTCTTT. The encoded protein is CASSTYGQVGTEAFF.

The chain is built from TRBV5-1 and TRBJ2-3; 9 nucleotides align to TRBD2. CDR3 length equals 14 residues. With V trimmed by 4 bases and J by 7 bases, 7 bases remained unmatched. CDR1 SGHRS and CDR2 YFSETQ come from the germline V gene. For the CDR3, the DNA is TGCGCCAGCAGCAATAGCGGGAGTCAGAATACGCAGTATTTT. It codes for CASSNSGSQNTQYF.